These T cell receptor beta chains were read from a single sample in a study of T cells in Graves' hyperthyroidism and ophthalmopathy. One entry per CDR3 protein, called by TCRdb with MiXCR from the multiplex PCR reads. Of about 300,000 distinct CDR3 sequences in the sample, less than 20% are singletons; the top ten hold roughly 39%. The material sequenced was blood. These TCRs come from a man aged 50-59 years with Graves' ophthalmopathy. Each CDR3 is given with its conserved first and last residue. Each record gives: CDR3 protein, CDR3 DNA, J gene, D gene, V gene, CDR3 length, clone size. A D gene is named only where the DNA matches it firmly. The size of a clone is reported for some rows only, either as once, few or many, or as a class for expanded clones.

CDR3aa: CSARAPGLAGVETQYF; CDR3nt: TGCAGTGCTAGAGCCCCGGGACTAGCGGGTGTGGAGACCCAGTACTTC; j_gene: TRBJ2-5; d_gene: TRBD2; v_gene: TRBV20-1; len: 16; abundance: .
CDR3aa: CASSSRAGQETQYF; CDR3nt: TGTGCCAGCAGTTCACGGGCAGGTCAAGAGACCCAGTACTTC; j_gene: TRBJ2-5; d_gene: .; v_gene: TRBV28; len: 14; abundance: many
CDR3aa: CASSLSLPTDEQFF; CDR3nt: TGTGCCAGCAGCTTAAGCCTCCCAACGGATGAGCAGTTCTTC; j_gene: TRBJ2-1; d_gene: .; v_gene: TRBV7-9; len: 14; abundance: .
CDR3aa: CTTSVQNQETQYF; CDR3nt: TGTACCACCAGTGTACAGAACCAAGAGACCCAGTACTTC; j_gene: TRBJ2-5; d_gene: .; v_gene: TRBV24-1; len: 13; abundance: .
CDR3aa: CASLGSLAPDTQYF; CDR3nt: TGTGCCAGCTTGGGGTCCCTGGCCCCGGATACGCAGTATTTT; j_gene: TRBJ2-3; d_gene: .; v_gene: TRBV2; len: 14; abundance: .
CDR3aa: CASSPLRTGKNEQFF; CDR3nt: TGTGCCAGCAGCCCCCTGAGGACAGGGAAAAATGAGCAGTTCTTC; j_gene: TRBJ2-1; d_gene: TRBD1; v_gene: TRBV7-8; len: 15; abundance: .
CDR3aa: CASSLAEVPGELFF; CDR3nt: TGCGCCAGCAGCTTGGCCGAAGTTCCCGGGGAGCTGTTTTTT; j_gene: TRBJ2-2; d_gene: .; v_gene: TRBV5-1; len: 14; abundance: .
CDR3aa: CAGGSGSGNTIYF; CDR3nt: TGTGCCGGGGGGTCGGGATCTGGAAACACCATATATTTT; j_gene: TRBJ1-3; d_gene: .; v_gene: TRBV28; len: 13; abundance: many
CDR3aa: CASSQDWGRGYTGELFF; CDR3nt: TGTGCCAGCAGCCAAGATTGGGGCAGGGGATACACCGGGGAGCTGTTTTTT; j_gene: TRBJ2-2; d_gene: .; v_gene: TRBV3-1; len: 17; abundance: .
CDR3aa: CAISGQGNEQFF; CDR3nt: TGTGCCATCAGCGGACAGGGCAATGAGCAGTTCTTC; j_gene: TRBJ2-1; d_gene: TRBD1; v_gene: TRBV10-3; len: 12; abundance: few
CDR3aa: CASSMGPNSPLHF; CDR3nt: TGTGCCAGCAGCATGGGCCCGAATTCACCCCTCCACTTT; j_gene: TRBJ1-6; d_gene: .; v_gene: TRBV7-9; len: 13; abundance: many
CDR3aa: CASSDGTAQPQHF; CDR3nt: TGTGCCAGCAGCGACGGGACAGCCCAGCCCCAGCATTTT; j_gene: TRBJ1-5; d_gene: TRBD1; v_gene: TRBV6-1; len: 13; abundance: many
CDR3aa: CASSLSAVGTGRVEQYF; CDR3nt: TGTGCCAGCAGTTTATCGGCAGTCGGGACAGGGAGGGTCGAGCAGTACTTC; j_gene: TRBJ2-7; d_gene: TRBD1; v_gene: TRBV27; len: 17; abundance: many
CDR3aa: CASSLGGGSDEQFF; CDR3nt: TGTGCCAGCAGCTTAGGGGGGGGTTCGGATGAGCAGTTCTTC; j_gene: TRBJ2-1; d_gene: TRBD2; v_gene: TRBV7-6; len: 14; abundance: many
CDR3aa: CASSPTGTSDTDTQYF; CDR3nt: TGTGCCAGCAGCCCAACCGGGACTAGCGACACAGATACGCAGTATTTT; j_gene: TRBJ2-3; d_gene: TRBD2; v_gene: TRBV7-9; len: 16; abundance: .
CDR3aa: CASSQEEGVSSYEQYF; CDR3nt: TGCGCCAGCAGCCAAGAAGAGGGGGTGAGCTCCTACGAGCAGTACTTC; j_gene: TRBJ2-7; d_gene: .; v_gene: TRBV4-1; len: 16; abundance: .
CDR3aa: CASSFGQGAAGANVLTF; CDR3nt: TGCGCCAGCAGCTTCGGACAGGGGGCGGCTGGGGCCAACGTCCTGACTTTC; j_gene: TRBJ2-6; d_gene: TRBD1; v_gene: TRBV5-1; len: 17; abundance: few
CDR3aa: CSAFSTSGRNYNEQFF; CDR3nt: TGCAGTGCTTTTTCCACTAGCGGGAGGAACTACAATGAGCAGTTCTTC; j_gene: TRBJ2-1; d_gene: TRBD2; v_gene: TRBV20-1; len: 16; abundance: few